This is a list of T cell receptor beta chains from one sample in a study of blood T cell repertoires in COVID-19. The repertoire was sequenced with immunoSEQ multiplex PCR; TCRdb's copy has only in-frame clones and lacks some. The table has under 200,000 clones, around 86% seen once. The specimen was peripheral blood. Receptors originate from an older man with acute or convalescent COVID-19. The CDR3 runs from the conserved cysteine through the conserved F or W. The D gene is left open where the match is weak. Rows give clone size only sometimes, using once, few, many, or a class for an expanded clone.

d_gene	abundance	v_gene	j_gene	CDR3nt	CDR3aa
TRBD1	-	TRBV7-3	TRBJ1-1	TGTGCCAGCAGCTCAACAGGGGAGAACACTGAAGCTTTCTTT	CASSSTGENTEAFF
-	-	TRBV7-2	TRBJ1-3	TGTGCCAGCAGCTTAGTCGGGGGGGGAAACACCATATATTTT	CASSLVGGGNTIYF
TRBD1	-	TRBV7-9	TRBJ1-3	TGTGCCAGCAGCTTCAAAGGGACAGCCAGTCCCTCTGGAAACACCATATATTTT	CASSFKGTASPSGNTIYF
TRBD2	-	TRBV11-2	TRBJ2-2	TGTGCCAGCAGCTTTCTCGGGCGGGGGGGGGCCGCCGGGGAGCTGTTTTTT	CASSFLGRGGAAGELFF
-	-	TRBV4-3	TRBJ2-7	TGCGCCAGCAGCCATGCCCTACAGGGCTACGAGCAGTACTTC	CASSHALQGYEQYF
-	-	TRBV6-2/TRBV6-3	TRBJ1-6	TGTGCCAGCAGCCTAAAGACAGGTCTCCGCATTAATTCACCCCTCCACTTT	CASSLKTGLRINSPLHF
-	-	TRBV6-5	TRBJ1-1	TGTGCCAGCAGTTACTCGGGGGGTGACACTGAAGCTTTCTTT	CASSYSGGDTEAFF
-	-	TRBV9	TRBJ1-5	TGTGCCAGCGGGCGGGATAGCAATCAGCCCCAGCATTTT	CASGRDSNQPQHF
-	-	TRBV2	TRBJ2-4	TGTGCCGGGGGGGATGACGGACAGGGAAACATTCAGTACTTC	CAGGDDGQGNIQYF
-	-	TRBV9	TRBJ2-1	TGTGCCAGCAGCGTGGTGAGCTCCTACAATGAGCAGTTCTTC	CASSVVSSYNEQFF
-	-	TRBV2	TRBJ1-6	TGTGCCAGCAGCCGCGCTAATTCACCCCTCCACTTT	CASSRANSPLHF
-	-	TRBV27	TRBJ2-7	TGTGCCAGCGGGCTGGCAAGCTCCTACGAGCAGTACTTC	CASGLASSYEQYF
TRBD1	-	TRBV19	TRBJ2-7	TGTGCCAGTTCCCCCGGACAGGGGAACGCCTACGAGCAGTACTTC	CASSPGQGNAYEQYF
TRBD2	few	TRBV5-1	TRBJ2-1	TGCGCCAGCAGCCGCTTGACTAGCGGGGGTAATGAGCAGTTCTTC	CASSRLTSGGNEQFF
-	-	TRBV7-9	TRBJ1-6	TGTGCCAGCACCCCAGGGAATTCACCCCTCCACTTT	CASTPGNSPLHF
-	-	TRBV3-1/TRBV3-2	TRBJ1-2	TGTGCCAGCAGCCACCTGGACAGTCTGAGGGGCTACACCTTC	CASSHLDSLRGYTF
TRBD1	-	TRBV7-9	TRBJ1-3	TGTGCCAGCAGCCTTCCGGGACAGGGTGATACCTCTGGAAACACCATATATTTT	CASSLPGQGDTSGNTIYF
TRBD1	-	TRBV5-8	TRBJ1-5	TGTGCCAGCAGCGACCGACAGGGTGATCAGCCCCAGCATTTT	CASSDRQGDQPQHF
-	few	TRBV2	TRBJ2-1	TGTGCCAGCAGAGCAGGGGCGTACAATGAGCAGTTCTTC	CASRAGAYNEQFF
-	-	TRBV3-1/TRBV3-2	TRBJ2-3	TGTGCCAGCAGCCAAAGAGGGAACACAGATACGCAGTATTTT	CASSQRGNTDTQYF
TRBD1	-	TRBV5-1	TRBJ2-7	TGCGCCAGCAGCTTGGATAGGGACAGGGCGTACTTC	CASSLDRDRAYF
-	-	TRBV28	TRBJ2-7	TGTGCCAGCAGGCCCGGCCTCCGACAATCCGGCTCCTACGAGCAGTACTTC	CASRPGLRQSGSYEQYF
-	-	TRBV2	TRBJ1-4	TGTGCCAGCAGTCCAGGGGCCGGTGAAAAACTGTTTTTT	CASSPGAGEKLFF
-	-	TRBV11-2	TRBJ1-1	TGTGCCAGCAGCTTAGAGGTTGGGGAGAGTGAAGCTTTCTTT	CASSLEVGESEAFF
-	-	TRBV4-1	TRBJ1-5	TGCGCCAGCAGCCCCGAGGGCCACGGAAGGTACCAGCCCCAGCATTTT	CASSPEGHGRYQPQHF
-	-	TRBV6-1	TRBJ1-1	TGTGCCAGCAGTGAAAGGACAGCCGTTGAAGCTTTCTTT	CASSERTAVEAFF
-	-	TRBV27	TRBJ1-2	TGTGCCAGCAGTTTCTCATCCAGGGGTGTAGTTGGCTACACCTTC	CASSFSSRGVVGYTF
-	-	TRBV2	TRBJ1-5	TGTGCCAGCAGTGTGGAGGGGCCTGTAGCCCAGCCCCAGCATTTT	CASSVEGPVAQPQHF
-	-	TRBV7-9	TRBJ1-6	TGTGCCAGCAGCGAGACTGACAGAATCTATAATTCACCCCTCCACTTT	CASSETDRIYNSPLHF
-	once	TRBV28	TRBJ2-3	TGTGCCAGCAGTTTATGGTTACAGGGATTAGATACGCAGTGTTTT	CASSLWLQGLDTQCF